The text below deals with one T cell receptor (beta chain). The antigen is not known. This sample's time point: recipient sample about 28 days before transplant, after cytoreduction. The data were taken from a study of T cell clonotyping in hematopoietic cell transplantation. At the level of the study: Pretransplant recipient samples were taken after cytoreduction. Study outcomes and limitations: Pathologically expanded recipient clonotypes increased progressively from day 30 to day 180 as diversity fell. Few recipient clonotypes overlapped donors; over 95% were de novo at given depth.

There are 14 residues in the CDR3. V lost 1 base and J lost 2, with 8 bases in between. Germline V gene lookup returns CDR1 LNHNV and CDR2 YYDKDF (reference sequence). Profiling relied on immunoSEQ multiplex PCR, and the TCRdb table lists in-frame clones only, not all of them. The data contain thousands of clones, around 89% of them singletons. This sequence was found in a man in his sixties with acute myeloid leukemia. Some clones in this sample may be carry-over from other donors' samples. Specimen: peripheral blood mononuclear cells, collected before stem cell transplant. The V and J genes are TRBV15 and TRBJ2-5; D not resolved. The CDR3 is CATSRAARQETQYF. The CDR3 DNA reads TGTGCCACCAGCAGAGCTGCGAGACAAGAGACCCAGTACTTC. The full variable domain, its missing parts supplied by reference TRBV15 and TRBJ2-5, is DAMVIQNPRYQVTQFGKPVTLSCSQTLNHNVMYWYQQKSSQAPKLLFHYYDKDFNNEADTPDNFQSRRPNTSFCFLDIRSPGLGDTAMYLCATSRAARQETQYFGPGTRLLVL.